One TCR beta chain is described in this entry. The antigen remains undetermined. Time point given: week 23, last vaccination. A single vaccine dose contained 300 ug of mutant IDH1 20-mer peptide, and topical imiquimod was used with it. Those who donated had recent WHO grade 3 or 4 IDH1-mutant, ATRX-lost astrocytomas. This sample is part of a study of a mutant IDH1 vaccine in newly diagnosed glioma. Overall study context: Eight vaccine injections were given to patients in weeks 1, 3, 5, 7, 11, 15, 19 and 23. Patients' prior therapy spanned radiotherapy, temozolomide, or both; most underwent both. Vaccination was launched 4-6 weeks after radiotherapy alone, or with temozolomide cycles.

Trimming took 2 bases from V and 9 from J, leaving 17 bases between them. The germline V gene has CDR1 MNHNY and CDR2 SVGAGI (reference sequence). This CDR3 contains 15 residues. Generated by immunoSEQ multiplex PCR, the TCRdb table keeps only in-frame clones and is missing some. The sample carries 30,000 to 40,000 clones, roughly 79% recorded once. The TCR comes from a man aged 35 to 55 with glioma. The source material was PBMCs, sampled from a glioma patient whose treatment included an IDH1 peptide vaccine. The rearrangement joins TRBV6-6 to TRBJ1-5, with a possible D match to TRBD1 (5 bases). The DNA for the CDR3 is TGTGCCAGCAGTTACCAAGGGGCAGCCTATCGGCCCCAGCATTTT. This gives the protein CASSYQGAAYRPQHF.